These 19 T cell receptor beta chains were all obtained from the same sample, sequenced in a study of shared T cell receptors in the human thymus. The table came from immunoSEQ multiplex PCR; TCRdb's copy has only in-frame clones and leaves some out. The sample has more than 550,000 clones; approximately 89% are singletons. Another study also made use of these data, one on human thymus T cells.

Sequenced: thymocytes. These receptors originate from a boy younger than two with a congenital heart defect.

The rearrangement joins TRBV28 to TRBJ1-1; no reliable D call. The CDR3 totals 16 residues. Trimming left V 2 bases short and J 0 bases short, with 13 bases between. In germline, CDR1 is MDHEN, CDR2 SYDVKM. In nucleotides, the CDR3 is TGTGCCAGCAGTTTAGAAAGTGGCCCTTTGAACACTGAAGCTTTCTTT. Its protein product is CASSLESGPLNTEAFF.

CDR3 sequence: CASSPKTGGYNSPLHF. The CDR3, as DNA: TGCGCCAGCAGCCCCAAGACAGGGGGCTATAATTCACCCCTCCACTTT. The J gene is TRBJ1-6, the V gene TRBV5-1; 9 nucleotides match TRBD1. In germline, CDR1 is SGHRS, CDR2 YFSETQ. J gave up 3 bases and V 4 bases, and 5 bases lay outside the gene matches. CDR3 length equals 16 residues.

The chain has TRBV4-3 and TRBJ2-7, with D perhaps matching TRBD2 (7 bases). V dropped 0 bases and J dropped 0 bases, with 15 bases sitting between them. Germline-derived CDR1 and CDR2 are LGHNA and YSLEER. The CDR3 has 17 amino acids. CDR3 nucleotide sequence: TGCGCCAGCAGCCAAGATCGTCGGGGGGCAAGCTCCTACGAGCAGTACTTC. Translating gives CASSQDRRGASSYEQYF.

In DNA form, the CDR3 reads TGCAGCGTTGAGGGGACCCCCACTAGCGGTGAAGCTTTCTTT. This encodes CSVEGTPTSGEAFF. This chain joins TRBV29-1 and TRBJ1-1; D is perhaps TRBD1 (5 bases). The germline V gene encodes CDR1 SQVTM and CDR2 ANQGSEA. Trimming shortened V by 3 bases and J by 7 bases, and 18 bases separated the two germline ends. There are 14 residues in the CDR3.

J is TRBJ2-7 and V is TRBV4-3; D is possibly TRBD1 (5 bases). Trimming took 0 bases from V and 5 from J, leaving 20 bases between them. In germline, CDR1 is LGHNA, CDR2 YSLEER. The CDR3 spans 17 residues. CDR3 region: CASSQDSVGADRDEQYF. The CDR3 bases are TGCGCCAGCAGCCAAGATTCCGTTGGGGCAGACCGTGACGAGCAGTACTTC.

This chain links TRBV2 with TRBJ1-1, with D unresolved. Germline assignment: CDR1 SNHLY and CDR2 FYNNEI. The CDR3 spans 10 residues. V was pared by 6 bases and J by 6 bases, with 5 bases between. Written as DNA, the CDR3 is TGTGCCAGCAGACAGCCTGAAGCTTTCTTT. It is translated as CASRQPEAFF.

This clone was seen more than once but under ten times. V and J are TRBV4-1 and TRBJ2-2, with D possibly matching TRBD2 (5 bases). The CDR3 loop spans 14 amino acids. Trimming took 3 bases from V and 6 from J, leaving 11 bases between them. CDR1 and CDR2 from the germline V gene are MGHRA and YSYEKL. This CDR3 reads CASSQGANSGELFF. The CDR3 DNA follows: TGCGCCAGCAGCCAGGGAGCCAACTCCGGGGAGCTGTTTTTT.

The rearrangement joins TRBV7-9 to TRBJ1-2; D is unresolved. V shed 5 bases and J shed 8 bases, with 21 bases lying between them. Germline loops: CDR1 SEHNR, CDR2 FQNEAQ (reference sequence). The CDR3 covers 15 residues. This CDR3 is CASSPSAQEVKGYTF. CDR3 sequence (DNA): TGTGCCAGCAGCCCATCAGCCCAGGAAGTAAAAGGCTACACCTTC.

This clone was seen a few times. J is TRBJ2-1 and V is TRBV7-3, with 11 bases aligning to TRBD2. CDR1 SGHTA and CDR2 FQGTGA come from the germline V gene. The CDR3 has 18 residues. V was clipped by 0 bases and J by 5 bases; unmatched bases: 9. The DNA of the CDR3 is TGTGCCAGCAGCTTAACGGGGGCGACTAGCGGGGAGGACAATGAGCAGTTCTTC. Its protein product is CASSLTGATSGEDNEQFF.

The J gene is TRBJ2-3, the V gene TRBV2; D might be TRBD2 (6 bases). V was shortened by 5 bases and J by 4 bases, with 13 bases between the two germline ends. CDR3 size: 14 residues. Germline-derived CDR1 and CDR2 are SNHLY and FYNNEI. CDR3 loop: CASSPLGGPDTQYF. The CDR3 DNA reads TGTGCCAGCAGTCCTTTGGGGGGTCCAGATACGCAGTATTTT. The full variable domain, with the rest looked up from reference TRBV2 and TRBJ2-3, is EPEVTQTPSHQVTQMGQEVILRCVPISNHLYFYWYRQILGQKVEFLVSFYNNEISEKSEIFDDQFSVERPDGSNFTLKIRSTKLEDSAMYFCASSPLGGPDTQYFGPGTRLTVL.

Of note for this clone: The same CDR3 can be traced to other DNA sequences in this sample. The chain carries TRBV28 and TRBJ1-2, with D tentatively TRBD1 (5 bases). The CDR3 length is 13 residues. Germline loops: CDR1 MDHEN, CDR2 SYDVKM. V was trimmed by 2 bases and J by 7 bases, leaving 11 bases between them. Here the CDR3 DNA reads TGTGCCAGCAGTTTAAGGCAGGGCTCTGGCTACACCTTC. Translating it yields CASSLRQGSGYTF.

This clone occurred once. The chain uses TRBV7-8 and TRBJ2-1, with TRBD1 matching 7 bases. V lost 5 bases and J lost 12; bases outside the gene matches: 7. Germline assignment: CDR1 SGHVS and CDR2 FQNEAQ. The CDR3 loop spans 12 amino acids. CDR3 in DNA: TGTGCCAGCAGCAATAGACAGGGTAGGCAGTTCTTC. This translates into CASSNRQGRQFF.

CDR3 sequence: CASSNGTEHTDTQYF. CDR3 nucleotides: TGTGCCAGCAGCAATGGGACAGAACACACAGATACGCAGTATTTT. The chain recombines TRBV6-5 with TRBJ2-3, with 7 bases identical to TRBD1. Germline assignment: CDR1 MNHEY and CDR2 SVGAGI. The V segment lost 6 bases and the J segment 2 bases; nucleotides outside the gene matches: 8. The CDR3 consists of 15 residues.

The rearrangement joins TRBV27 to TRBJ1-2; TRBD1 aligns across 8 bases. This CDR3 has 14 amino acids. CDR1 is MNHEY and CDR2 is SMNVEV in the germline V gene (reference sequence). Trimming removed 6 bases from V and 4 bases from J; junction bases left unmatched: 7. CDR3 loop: CASRRPGQAYGYTF. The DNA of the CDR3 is TGTGCCAGCAGGCGGCCGGGACAGGCCTATGGCTACACCTTC.

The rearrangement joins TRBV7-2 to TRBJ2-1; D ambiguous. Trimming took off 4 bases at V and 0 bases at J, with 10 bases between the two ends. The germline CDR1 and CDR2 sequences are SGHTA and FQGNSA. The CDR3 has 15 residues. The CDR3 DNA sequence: TGTGCCAGCAGCTCCCCAAATAGCTCCTACAATGAGCAGTTCTTC. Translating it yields CASSSPNSSYNEQFF.

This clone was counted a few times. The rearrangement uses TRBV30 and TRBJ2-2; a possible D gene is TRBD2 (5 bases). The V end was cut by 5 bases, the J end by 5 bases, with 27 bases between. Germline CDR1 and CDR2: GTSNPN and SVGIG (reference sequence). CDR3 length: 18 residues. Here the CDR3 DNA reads TGTGCCTGGCTCGATCCATACCTAGGACCCCGAGGGACCGGGGAGCTGTTTTTT. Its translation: CAWLDPYLGPRGTGELFF.

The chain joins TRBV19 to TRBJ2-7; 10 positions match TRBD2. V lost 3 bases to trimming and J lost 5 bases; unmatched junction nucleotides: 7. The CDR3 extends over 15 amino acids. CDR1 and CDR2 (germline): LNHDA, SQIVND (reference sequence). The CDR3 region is CASSMPSGRAHEQYF. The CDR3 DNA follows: TGTGCCAGTAGTATGCCGAGCGGGAGGGCCCACGAGCAGTACTTC. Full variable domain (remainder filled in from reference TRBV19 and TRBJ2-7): DGGITQSPKYLFRKEGQNVTLSCEQNLNHDAMYWYRQDPGQGLRLIYYSQIVNDFQKGDIAEGYSVSREKKESFPLTVTSAQKNPTAFYLCASSMPSGRAHEQYFGPGTRLTVT.

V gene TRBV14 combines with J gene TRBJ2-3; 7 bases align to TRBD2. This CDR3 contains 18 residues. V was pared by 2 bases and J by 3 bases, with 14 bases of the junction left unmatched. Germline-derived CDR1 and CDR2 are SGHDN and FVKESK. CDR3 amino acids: CASSQPPGEGGLTDTQYF. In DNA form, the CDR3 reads TGTGCCAGCAGCCAACCCCCCGGGGAGGGAGGTTTGACAGATACGCAGTATTTT.

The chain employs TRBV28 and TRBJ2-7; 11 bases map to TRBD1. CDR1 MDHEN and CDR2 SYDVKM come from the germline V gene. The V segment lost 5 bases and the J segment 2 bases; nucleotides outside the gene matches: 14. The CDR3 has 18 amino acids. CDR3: CASSPDWGQGGKTYEQYF. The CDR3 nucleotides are TGTGCCAGCAGTCCTGACTGGGGACAGGGGGGAAAAACCTACGAGCAGTACTTC.